This T cell receptor (beta chain) was identified in a study of shared clonotypes between healthy human individuals. Study as a whole: The study used three CD4 naive, three CD4 memory, two CD8 naive and one CD8 memory plate per donor. Study results and limitations: In having few donors, the study represented limited genetic and exposure-history diversity. Some clonotypes were shared by all four sorted-subset donors, while others were not shared. The non-shared ones had lower generation probabilities than the shared ones.

V lost 5 bases to trimming and J lost 3 bases, with 13 bases between them. CDR1 and CDR2 (germline): SGHAT, FQNNGV. CDR3 length: 14 amino acids. Turning to this clone: Its antigen is currently unknown.

Deep-level settings were used for running the assay. Using immunoSEQ multiplex PCR, the repertoire was profiled, and TCRdb retains in-frame clones only, with some absent. The repertoire holds 2 million to 2.5 million clones, with just over 90% as singletons. The chain links TRBV11-2 to TRBJ1-1; weak D call: TRBD1 (5 bases). This clonotype was obtained from a man aged 18 to 29 in good health. Some clones in this sample may be carry-over from other donors' samples. The specimen sequenced was naive CD4+ T cells from PBMCs. The subset: CD45RA+ positively selected. Written as DNA, the CDR3 is TGTGCCAGCAGCCTCATGGGGGGGGACACTGAAGCTTTCTTT. It yields the protein CASSLMGGDTEAFF.